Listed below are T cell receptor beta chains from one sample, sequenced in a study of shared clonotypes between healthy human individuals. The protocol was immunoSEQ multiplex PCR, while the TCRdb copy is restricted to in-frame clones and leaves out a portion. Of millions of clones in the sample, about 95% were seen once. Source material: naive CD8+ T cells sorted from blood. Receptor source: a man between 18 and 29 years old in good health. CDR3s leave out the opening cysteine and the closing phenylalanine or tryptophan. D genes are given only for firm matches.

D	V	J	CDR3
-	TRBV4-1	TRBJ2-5	ASSHIAQETQY
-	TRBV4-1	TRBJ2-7	ASSQSGAPIYEQY
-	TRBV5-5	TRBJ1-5	ASSSWGNQPQH
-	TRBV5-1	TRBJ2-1	ASSLGIRDEQF
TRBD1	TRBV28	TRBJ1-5	ASSLYRDSINQPQH
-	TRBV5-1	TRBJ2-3	ASSLDASADTQY
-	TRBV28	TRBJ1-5	ASSKPKTENQPQH
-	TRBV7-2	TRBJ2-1	ASSLEWTPMGYNEQF
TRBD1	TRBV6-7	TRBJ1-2	ASSRQGATSYYGYT
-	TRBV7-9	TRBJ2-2	ASSHLNTGELF
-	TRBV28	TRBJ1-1	ASSLAGQEAF
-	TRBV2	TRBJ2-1	ASSEDEYNEQF
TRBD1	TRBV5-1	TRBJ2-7	ASSPPGQSSYEQY
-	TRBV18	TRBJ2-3	ASSLGETDTQY
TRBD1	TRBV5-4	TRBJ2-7	ASRGGPGQIYEQY
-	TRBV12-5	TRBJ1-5	ASGLDQGYQPQH
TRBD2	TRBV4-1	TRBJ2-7	ASSHRLAAEINYEQY
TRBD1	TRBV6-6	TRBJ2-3	ASREKTGGLTDTQY
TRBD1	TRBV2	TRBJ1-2	ASTPRTGNGYT
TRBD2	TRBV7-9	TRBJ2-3	ASSTTSGVRTRTDTQY
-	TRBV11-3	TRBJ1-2	ASSSLTTNYGYT
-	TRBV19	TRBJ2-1	ASSLLGSSYNEQF
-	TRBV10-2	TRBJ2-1	ASRETGTLPADEQF
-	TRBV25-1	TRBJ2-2	ASSDDTGELF
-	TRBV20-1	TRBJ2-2	SAWKVSELF
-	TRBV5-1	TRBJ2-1	ASGPEGWYEQF
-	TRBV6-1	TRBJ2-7	ASSAAESYEQY
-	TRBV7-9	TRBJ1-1	ASSLVQGGTEAF
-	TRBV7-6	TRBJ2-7	ASSQFSLDRYEQY
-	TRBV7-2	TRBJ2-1	AGGRDLYNEQF
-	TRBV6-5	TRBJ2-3	ASSNGGDSQY
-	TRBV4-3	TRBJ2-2	ASSQFRGGPNTGELF
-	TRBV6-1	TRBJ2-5	ASSEEETQY
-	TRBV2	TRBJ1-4	ASSAVLATNEKLF
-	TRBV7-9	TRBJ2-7	ASSFRGDEQY
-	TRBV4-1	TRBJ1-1	ASGLNTEAF
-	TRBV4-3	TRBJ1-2	ASSQDSGGDYGYT
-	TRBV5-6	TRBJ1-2	ASSFQGVGYT
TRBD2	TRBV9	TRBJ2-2	ASSLRLAGEGTGELF
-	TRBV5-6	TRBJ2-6	ASSLGWQGTLSGANVLT
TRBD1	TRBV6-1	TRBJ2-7	ASSEYLDRGSYEQY